This T cell receptor (beta chain) was sequenced during a study of shared clonotypes between healthy human individuals. CD4+ cells yielded CD45RA+ naive and CD45RA-negative memory subsets. The CDR3 runs 13 residues. V lost 2 bases and J lost 6, with 7 bases in between. Germline V CDR1 and CDR2: SGHNT, YENEEA. About this clone itself: The antigen is undetermined.

Overall study findings and caveats: A reduction in generation probabilities was seen for non-shared clonotypes relative to those shared by all four donors.

TCRdb's table, derived via immunoSEQ multiplex PCR, lists solely in-frame clones and lacks some. The sample includes 2 million to 2.5 million clones, 80% to 95% of them seen just once. This TCR was recovered from a man between 18 and 35 years old in good health. Some clones in this sample may be carry-over from other donors' samples. The V and J genes are TRBV11-3 and TRBJ2-2; D is ambiguous. The sample taken for sequencing was naive CD4+ T cells from PBMCs. Subset here: CD45RA+ positively selected. The CDR3 nucleotides are TGTGCCAGCAGCTTACTAACCCCCGGGGAGCTGTTTTTT. This sequence encodes CASSLLTPGELFF.